This entry concerns a single T cell receptor (beta chain). The target of this receptor is not known. The record has no base qualities; no much larger clone is one base away. The method behind the library was the immunoSEQ multiplex PCR assay. Held by TCRdb, this immuneACCESS table contains in-frame sequences only and omits some clones. Under half of the omission traces to an unresolved V gene where checked; the cause of the rest is unknown. The sample table shows approximately 7,800 clones, and around 81% are seen once. In total, the top ten clones hold about 7% of the sample. This sample was included in a study of chemoradiotherapy in HPV16-positive cancers (dated by TCRdb to between 2022 and 2023). General notes on the study: Candidate HPV-specific T-cell clones and common TCR motifs were defined through functional T-cell assays on cells from a couple of HPV16-positive patients. The study set out to ask whether T-cell immunity against the HPV oncoproteins E6 and E7 changes over the course of chemoradiotherapy and whether that immunity affects survival. Next, the candidate HPV-specific TCRs and motifs were followed in TCR repertoires from around 87 patients with HPV-related cancers. Overall study results and their limits: Expansion of candidate HPV-specific clones and E7-related TCR motifs was observed in the tumor microenvironment during treatment, whereas no such expansion was observed for non-HPV-specific T cells. The functional definition of HPV-specific T cells came from only a couple of HPV16-positive patients, and the survival association was reported for HPV16-positive patients. In HPV16-positive patients, expansion of HPV-responsive T cells during chemoradiotherapy was associated with improved recurrence-free survival.

Repertoires were sampled repeatedly over the course of chemoradiotherapy, so clonal expansion could be followed in the tumor microenvironment. The biological material was taken from a patient who underwent chemoradiotherapy. The clonotype originates from a human donor with HPV-associated anogenital cancer.

In nucleotides, the sequence is TGTGCCAGCAGCAAAGGCCGGGACGAAAAACTGTTTTTT. Translated, this is CASSKGRDEKLFF. The rearranged chain carries TRBV21-1 and TRBJ1-4. TRBV21-1 is labeled a pseudogene. Including cysteine and phenylalanine, the CDR3 has 13 amino acids. Just CDR3 DNA is preserved here, 39 bases in frame from base 1.